Sequencing of this T cell receptor (beta chain) was carried out in a study of CD8 T cells in Susac syndrome. Study results and caveats: Acknowledgment was made by the study that its TCR sequencing and HLA analysis involved a relatively small number of individuals.

Trimming removed 5 bases at V and 3 bases at J, with 16 bases between. This CDR3 region has 15 residues. Germline CDR1 is LGHNT and CDR2 is FRNRAP. For this clonotype: Its antigen is undetermined.

TCR beta sequences were obtained from blood CD8+ and CD4+ T cells. Included as multiple sclerosis controls were treatment-naive patients who had stable or active relapsing-remitting disease. With random hexamers, reverse transcription was performed on about 0.45 to 1 ug of RNA. TCRdb analysed the immunoSEQ multiplex PCR reads with MiXCR anew, one entry per CDR3 protein. The table has more than 70,000 distinct CDR3 sequences, around 90% seen once. This sequence was found in a human donor with multiple sclerosis. This chain connects TRBV12-5 to TRBJ1-1; D perhaps matches TRBD1 (5 bases). The specimen was CD8+ T cells from PBMCs. CDR3 amino acids: CASGLPGVGDTEAFF. For the CDR3, the DNA is TGTGCTAGTGGTCTCCCGGGGGTCGGAGACACTGAAGCTTTCTTT. The whole variable domain, filled in from reference TRBV12-5 and TRBJ1-1, reads DARVTQTPRHKVTEMGQEVTMRCQPILGHNTVFWYRQTMMQGLELLAYFRNRAPLDDSGMPKDRFSAEMPDATLATLKIQPSEPRDSAVYFCASGLPGVGDTEAFFGQGTRLTVV.